The 23 T cell receptor beta chains below were found in one sample sequenced in a study of cytomegalovirus exposure and HLA in healthy donors. Researchers ran the PCR with 60 Vbeta and 13 Jbeta primers. Clones were sequenced by immunoSEQ multiplex PCR, and TCRdb holds only the in-frame ones, with some missing. The table has under 200,000 clones, approximately 85% seen once. Material for sequencing was PBMCs. The receptors stem from a woman aged 18-29 years in good health and CMV-seronegative.

This rearrangement joins TRBV5-6 to TRBJ1-1, with D possibly matching TRBD1 (6 bases). CDR1 and CDR2 (germline): SGHDT, YYEEEE. The CDR3 is 15 amino acids. V lost 4 bases to trimming and J lost 5 bases, with 18 bases between them. CDR3 coding DNA: TGTGCCAGCAGCCCCCGGGGAGGGAGGGGGACTGAAGCTTTCTTT. It codes for CASSPRGGRGTEAFF.

This clone occurred a few times. The chain links TRBV19 to TRBJ2-1; D is undetermined. Germline V lookup: CDR1 LNHDA, CDR2 SQIVND (reference sequence). This CDR3 comprises 13 residues. Trimming shortened V by 2 bases and J by 6 bases, and 8 bases separated the two germline ends. The CDR3 sequence: CASSISLSNEQFF. Here the CDR3 DNA reads TGTGCCAGTAGTATATCCCTCTCCAATGAGCAGTTCTTC.

The chain recombines TRBV11-2 with TRBJ1-4; no clear D gene. Germline V gene data show CDR1 as SGHAT and CDR2 as FQNNGV. V was trimmed by 2 bases and J by 3 bases, leaving 7 bases between them. The CDR3 is made up of 14 amino acids. The CDR3 nucleotides read TGTGCCAGCAGCTTACACAGTGCTAATGAAAAACTGTTTTTT. It yields the protein CASSLHSANEKLFF.

This chain links TRBV7-6 with TRBJ1-3; D ambiguous. Germline V gene lookup returns CDR1 SGHVS and CDR2 FNYEAQ. The ends were cut back, 2 bases at V and 4 bases at J, with 15 bases in the middle. The CDR3 covers 16 residues. CDR3 DNA sequence: TGTGCCAGCAGCTTAAGATTGAGCCTCGTAGGAAACACCATATATTTT. It specifies CASSLRLSLVGNTIYF.

Here the CDR3 DNA reads TGCAGCGTTGTGGGCAGCTCCAATGGCTACACCTTC. Its protein product is CSVVGSSNGYTF. The rearrangement joins TRBV29-1 to TRBJ1-2; D is unresolved. CDR1 is SQVTM and CDR2 is ANQGSEA in the germline V gene. The CDR3 totals 12 residues. Trimming shortened V by 4 bases and J by 6 bases, and 12 bases separated the two germline ends.

J is TRBJ1-3 and V is TRBV18; TRBD1 agrees at 7 bases. V shed 3 bases, J shed 3 bases, and the junction held 8 bases outside the gene matches. Germline CDR1 and CDR2: KGHSH and LQKENI. The CDR3 extends over 16 amino acids. CDR3 sequence reads: CASSPSDRAVGNTIYF. CDR3 in DNA: TGTGCCAGCTCACCCTCCGACAGGGCAGTTGGAAACACCATATATTTT.

The chain joins TRBV7-3 to TRBJ2-2, with D maybe TRBD1 (5 bases). V lost 2 bases to trimming and J lost 1 base, with 5 bases between them. CDR3 length: 14 residues. CDR1 and CDR2 from the germline V gene are SGHTA and FQGTGA. The CDR3 nucleotides read TGTGCCAGCAGCTTACAGGGGAACACCGGGGAGCTGTTTTTT. It encodes CASSLQGNTGELFF.

The chain couples TRBV28 to TRBJ1-2; 8 nucleotides match TRBD1. The V gene's germline CDR1 is MDHEN and CDR2 SYDVKM. The J segment lost 6 bases and the V segment lost 8 bases, leaving 14 bases of the junction unmatched. The CDR3 covers 15 residues. As DNA, the CDR3 is TGTGCCAGCCTTTTATCCTCGGGACAGGTTGATGGCTACACCTTC. Amino acids: CASLLSSGQVDGYTF.

A word on this clone: The same CDR3 is also encoded by other DNA sequences in this sample. This sequence joins TRBV7-9 and TRBJ1-4; TRBD1 agrees at 7 bases. CDR1 and CDR2 (germline): SEHNR, FQNEAQ (reference sequence). The J segment lost 8 bases and the V segment lost 3 bases, leaving 6 bases of the junction unmatched. The CDR3 has 14 amino acids. The CDR3 DNA follows: TGTGCCAGCAGCTTGCGACAGGGTCGGGAAAAACTGTTTTTT. Residues: CASSLRQGREKLFF.

This clone turned up a few times. Other nucleotide sequences from this sample produce the same CDR3. The genes are TRBV20-1 and TRBJ2-3; no clear D. Between the trimmed V and J ends, which lost 3 bases and 6 bases, there was a span of 7 bases. CDR3 size: 11 residues. Germline assignment: CDR1 DFQATT and CDR2 SNEGSKA (reference sequence). The CDR3 coding sequence is TGCAGTGCTAGGTATTCGGATACGCAGTATTTT. Its protein is CSARYSDTQYF.

The gene calls are TRBV29-1 and TRBJ2-7; D not resolved. The length of the CDR3 is 11 residues. The germline V gene encodes CDR1 SQVTM and CDR2 ANQGSEA. V was clipped by 1 base and J by 6 bases, with 7 bases between them. The CDR3 DNA reads TGCAGCGTTGAAGGGCCCCCCGAGCAGTACTTC. Protein sequence: CSVEGPPEQYF.

This clone was seen just once. The rearrangement joins TRBV5-1 to TRBJ2-2; 8 positions match TRBD1. CDR3 length equals 15 residues. The germline gives CDR1 SGHRS, CDR2 YFSETQ. With V trimmed by 0 bases and J by 6 bases, 4 bases remained unmatched. The chain's CDR3 is CASSLAGGNAGELFF. The CDR3 nucleotides read TGCGCCAGCAGCTTGGCAGGGGGCAATGCCGGGGAGCTGTTTTTT.

This chain links TRBV2 with TRBJ2-1; 7 nucleotides agree with TRBD2. The CDR3 runs to 15 residues. Germline V CDR1 and CDR2: SNHLY, FYNNEI. Trimming removed 6 bases from V and 2 bases from J; junction bases left unmatched: 7. The chain's CDR3 is CASRPTSVPYNEQFF. The CDR3 bases are TGTGCCAGCAGGCCCACTAGCGTGCCCTACAATGAGCAGTTCTTC.

This rearrangement joins TRBV5-1 to TRBJ2-1, with TRBD2 matching over 10 bases. Germline CDR1 SGHRS, CDR2 YFSETQ. The V segment lost 4 bases and the J segment 9 bases; nucleotides outside the gene matches: 16. The CDR3 sequence is 17 residues long. CDR3 sequence reads: CASSVGQLAGSSGEQFF. CDR3 sequence (DNA): TGCGCCAGCAGCGTGGGACAACTAGCGGGGTCTTCAGGTGAGCAGTTCTTC.

This chain joins TRBV30 and TRBJ1-1; D is unresolved. The V end was cut by 0 bases, the J end by 6 bases, with 5 bases between. Looked up from germline, CDR1 is GTSNPN and CDR2 is SVGIG (reference sequence). CDR3 length equals 11 residues. CDR3 DNA sequence: TGTGCCTGGAGTGTGAGGGCTGAAGCTTTCTTT. Translating it yields CAWSVRAEAFF.

The rearrangement uses TRBV27 and TRBJ2-1; perhaps TRBD2 as D (5 bases). Germline CDR1 reads MNHEY; CDR2 reads SMNVEV (reference sequence). Trimming shortened V by 3 bases and J by 10 bases, and 22 bases separated the two germline ends. This CDR3 is 16 amino acids long. CDR3 sequence (DNA): TGTGCCAGCAGTTTGTACGGGAAAAGGACCGGAAGGGAGCAGTTCTTC. Translated: CASSLYGKRTGREQFF.

This rearrangement joins TRBV27 to TRBJ2-1; TRBD1 aligns across 9 bases. The CDR3 contains 13 residues. After removal of 8 bases from V and 8 bases from J, the junction contained 7 bases not matched to a gene. Per the germline V gene, CDR1 is MNHEY and CDR2 is SMNVEV (reference sequence). CDR3 coding DNA: TGTGCCAGCCGGGACAGGGATAGGGATGAGCAGTTCTTC. Protein sequence: CASRDRDRDEQFF.

The CDR3 reads CASNQRIYEQYF. The CDR3 DNA is TGTGCCAGCAACCAGCGGATATACGAGCAGTACTTC. The chain has TRBV2 and TRBJ2-7; D might be TRBD2 (5 bases). Trimming pared 7 bases from V and 4 bases from J, leaving 11 bases between. The CDR3 is made up of 12 amino acids. Germline CDR1 and CDR2: SNHLY and FYNNEI.

The gene calls are TRBV27 and TRBJ2-7, with 7 bases aligning to TRBD2. The ends lost 2 bases at V and 5 bases at J; junction bases unmatched: 6. CDR1 is MNHEY and CDR2 is SMNVEV in the germline V gene (reference sequence). This CDR3 spans 14 amino acids. CDR3 amino acids: CASSLGGSGHEQYF. CDR3 bases: TGTGCCAGCAGTTTAGGCGGGAGCGGCCACGAGCAGTACTTC.

The genes are TRBV11-2 and TRBJ2-2; 7 bases match TRBD1. Germline trimming cut 5 bases from V and 2 bases from J; bases unmatched to any gene: 8. The germline CDR1 and CDR2 sequences are SGHAT and FQNNGV. This CDR3 region has 16 residues. The CDR3 DNA reads TGTGCCAGCAGCCAAACAGGGGCCCTAAACACCGGGGAGCTGTTTTTT. As protein: CASSQTGALNTGELFF.

This rearrangement joins TRBV19 to TRBJ2-1; TRBD1 matches 7 bases. Unmatched junction bases numbered 4, after V lost 2 bases and J lost 6 bases. This CDR3 region has 14 residues. Germline lookup yields CDR1 LNHDA and CDR2 SQIVND (reference sequence). The CDR3, as DNA: TGTGCCAGTAGTATAAACCGGGACAGCAATGAGCAGTTCTTC. Amino acid sequence: CASSINRDSNEQFF.

This chain links TRBV27 with TRBJ2-1, with D perhaps matching TRBD2 (7 bases). The CDR3 contains 15 residues. Germline CDR1 and CDR2: MNHEY and SMNVEV (reference sequence). V was cut by 6 bases and J by 4 bases, with 16 bases left in between. This CDR3 reads CASRIRGGVYNEQFF. The CDR3 DNA reads as TGTGCCAGCAGAATAAGAGGGGGGGTTTACAATGAGCAGTTCTTC.

The chain joins TRBV27 to TRBJ2-7; 7 bases match TRBD2. The length of the CDR3 is 15 residues. Trimming at V came to 5 bases and at J to 4 bases, leaving 11 bases not matched to a gene. CDR1 MNHEY and CDR2 SMNVEV come from the germline V gene (reference sequence). CDR3 DNA: TGTGCCAGCAGTCTAACGAGCGGGATAAGGTACGAGCAGTACTTC. Its translation: CASSLTSGIRYEQYF.